This entry lists 30 T cell receptor beta chains sequenced from one sample in a study of T cells in Graves' hyperthyroidism and ophthalmopathy. Amplification targeted TCR beta CDR3 regions from RNA transcripts. First-round RT-PCR with HTBI primers amplified the TCR CDR3 region. From the multiplex PCR reads, TCRdb called clonotypes with MiXCR, one entry per CDR3 protein. The sample holds around 540,000 distinct CDR3 sequences, roughly a sixth seen once. The sample taken for sequencing was blood. Every receptor here comes from a woman in her thirties with Graves' ophthalmopathy.

Note on this clonotype: Mismatch with germline at one junction end may stem from a read error. The rearrangement joins TRBV6-2 or TRBV6-3 to TRBJ2-7; D tentatively reads TRBD1 or TRBD2 (6 bases each). The CDR3 has 12 amino acids. The V gene's germline CDR1 is MNHEY and CDR2 SVGEGT. The CDR3 nucleotides read TGTCCCAGCAGCCAAGGGGGAGGCGAGCAGTACTTC. Translating gives CPSSQGGGEQYF.

This clonotype was seen more than once but under ten times. This chain connects TRBV6-1 to TRBJ2-3, with TRBD1 matching over 8 bases. The junction had 9 bases not matched to a gene; V was cut back by 6 bases and J by 4 bases. The CDR3 is 15 amino acids. CDR1 and CDR2 (germline): MNHNS, SASEGT. In nucleotides, the CDR3 is TGTGCCAGCAGAGATGGACAGGGATGGGCAGATACGCAGTATTTT. It codes for CASRDGQGWADTQYF.

This clonotype was recorded many times. This chain links TRBV27 with TRBJ2-7; 13 nucleotides line up with TRBD2. The germline CDR1 and CDR2 sequences are MNHEY and SMNVEV (reference sequence). The CDR3 loop spans 17 amino acids. V was pared by 6 bases and J by 5 bases, with 13 bases of the junction left unmatched. CDR3: CASSPLAGGTQRDEQYF. The CDR3 nucleotides read TGTGCCAGCAGCCCACTAGCGGGAGGGACCCAGCGCGACGAGCAGTACTTC.

DNA of the CDR3: TGTGCCACCAGTGATCAAAAAACCGGGACATCTAGCGGGAGCTACAATGAGCAGTTCTTC. Protein sequence: CATSDQKTGTSSGSYNEQFF. This sequence joins TRBV24-1 and TRBJ2-1; 10 bases match TRBD2. The CDR3 is 20 amino acids. Germline V CDR1 and CDR2: KGHDR, SFDVKD. V lost 3 bases, J lost 3 bases, and 16 bases stayed unmatched.

Many counts were recorded for this clonotype. The rearrangement links TRBV20-1 to TRBJ2-7; a possible D gene is TRBD1 (6 bases). Trimming took off 3 bases at V and 6 bases at J, with 15 bases between the two ends. Germline loops: CDR1 DFQATT, CDR2 SNEGSKA (reference sequence). The CDR3 is 13 amino acids. The CDR3 protein is CSARAGGGFEQYF. The CDR3 nucleotides read TGCAGTGCTAGGGCTGGGGGCGGTTTCGAGCAGTACTTC.

This clonotype was seen once. The chain couples TRBV20-1 to TRBJ2-1; TRBD1 matches 11 bases. Trimming cost V 4 bases and J 8 bases; bases outside gene matches: 7. The germline CDR1 and CDR2 sequences are DFQATT and SNEGSKA (reference sequence). CDR3 length: 14 amino acids. Here the CDR3 reads CSATGTGGGYEQFF. CDR3 DNA sequence: TGCAGTGCTACCGGGACAGGGGGAGGGTATGAGCAGTTCTTC.

In this sample, this clonotype turned up many times. V gene TRBV5-1 combines with J gene TRBJ2-1, with D unclear. The CDR3 runs 17 residues. Trimming shortened V by 2 bases and J by 0 bases, and 15 bases separated the two germline ends. In germline, CDR1 is SGHRS, CDR2 YFSETQ. In nucleotides, the CDR3 is TGCGCCAGCAGCTTTGTCGGAGCCGCTAGCTCCTACAATGAGCAGTTCTTC. Translating gives CASSFVGAASSYNEQFF. The whole variable domain, remainder taken from reference TRBV5-1 and TRBJ2-1, is KAGVTQTPRYLIKTRGQQVTLSCSPISGHRSVSWYQQTPGQGLQFLFEYFSETQRNKGNFPGRFSGRQFSNSRSEMNVSTLELGDSALYLCASSFVGAASSYNEQFFGPGTRLTVL.

This clonotype was detected ten times or more. The genes are TRBV4-3 and TRBJ2-3; D gene ambiguous. Trimming pared 2 bases from V and 6 bases from J, leaving 12 bases between. The V gene's germline CDR1 is LGHNA and CDR2 YSLEER. The CDR3 is 14 amino acids. The CDR3 nucleotides are TGCGCCAGCAGCCAAACTTCGCCAAGGGATACGCAGTATTTT. It specifies CASSQTSPRDTQYF.

This clonotype was seen more than once but under ten times. This sequence joins TRBV7-9 and TRBJ1-1, with a weak D call TRBD1 (5 bases). The CDR3 spans 17 residues. Germline CDR1 reads SEHNR; CDR2 reads FQNEAQ (reference sequence). Trimming took 5 bases from V and 0 from J, leaving 19 bases between them. CDR3 DNA sequence: TGTGCCAGCAGCGGAAGGGGCCGGGCAGATATGAACACTGAAGCTTTCTTT. This translates into CASSGRGRADMNTEAFF.

The chain combines TRBV25-1 with TRBJ2-3; 9 nucleotides align to TRBD2. Unmatched junction bases numbered 8, after V lost 10 bases and J lost 0 bases. Germline V gene sequence: CDR1 MGHDK, CDR2 SYGVNS. The CDR3 loop spans 15 amino acids. The CDR3 nucleotides are TGTGCCACTTCGACTAGCGGACCAAGCACAGATACGCAGTATTTT. This codes for CATSTSGPSTDTQYF. Complete variable domain (other parts from reference TRBV25-1 and TRBJ2-3): EADIYQTPRYLVIGTGKKITLECSQTMGHDKMYWYQQDPGMELHLIHYSYGVNSTEKGDLSSESTVSRIRTEHFPLTLESARPSHTSQYLCATSTSGPSTDTQYFGPGTRLTVL.

The sample holds a few counts of this clonotype. The chain employs TRBV12-3 or TRBV12-4 and TRBJ1-5, with D unresolved. This CDR3 is built from 11 residues. Trimming removed 6 bases from V and 9 bases from J, with 9 bases in between. The CDR3 loop is CASSLTGPQHF. The CDR3 nucleotides are TGTGCCAGCAGCTTAACGGGGCCCCAGCATTTT.

V usage is TRBV7-3 and J usage is TRBJ2-1; D unresolved. The CDR3 extends over 13 amino acids. V dropped 3 bases and J dropped 5 bases, with 8 bases sitting between them. Germline V gene lookup returns CDR1 SGHTA and CDR2 FQGTGA. The CDR3 reads CASSFLLNNEQFF. DNA of the CDR3: TGTGCCAGCAGCTTCCTCTTAAACAATGAGCAGTTCTTC. The whole variable domain, filled in from reference TRBV7-3 and TRBJ2-1, reads GAGVSQTPSNKVTEKGKYVELRCDPISGHTALYWYRQSLGQGPEFLIYFQGTGAADDSGLPNDRFFAVRPEGSVSTLKIQRTERGDSAVYLCASSFLLNNEQFFGPGTRLTVL.

This clonotype turned up a few times. The chain combines TRBV7-3 with TRBJ1-5; 10 bases agree with TRBD1. V was clipped by 5 bases and J by 7 bases; unmatched bases: 11. Per germline, CDR1 SGHTA and CDR2 FQGTGA. The CDR3 runs to 16 residues. The CDR3 DNA is TGTGCCAGCAGCACTACAACCGGGACAGGGGCCCAGCCCCAGCATTTT. It encodes CASSTTTGTGAQPQHF.

J is TRBJ2-7 and V is TRBV29-1; tentative D call: TRBD2 (5 bases). V lost 4 bases and J lost 5, with 15 bases in between. The CDR3 consists of 13 residues. Germline V gene sequence: CDR1 SQVTM, CDR2 ANQGSEA. CDR3 loop: CSVGEGSVNEQYF. DNA of the CDR3: TGCAGCGTTGGAGAGGGCTCGGTGAACGAGCAGTACTTC.

The table lists this clonotype with a few counts. V usage is TRBV6-1 and J usage is TRBJ2-1, with D perhaps matching TRBD1 or TRBD2 (5 bases each). Germline V lookup: CDR1 MNHNS, CDR2 SASEGT. The CDR3 consists of 14 residues. Trimming removed 7 bases at V and 2 bases at J, with 12 bases between. The CDR3 reads CASNAGTAYNEQFF. DNA for the CDR3: TGTGCCAGCAACGCCGGGACGGCCTACAATGAGCAGTTCTTC.

Only a few counts were recorded for this clonotype. CDR3 sequence (DNA): TGTGCCAGCAGTGATAGGGGTGATTCACCCCTCCACTTT. Translating gives CASSDRGDSPLHF. V is TRBV6-1 and J is TRBJ1-6, with D perhaps matching TRBD1 (5 bases). In germline, CDR1 is MNHNS, CDR2 SASEGT. This CDR3 is built from 13 residues. V shed 3 bases and J shed 8 bases, with 8 bases lying between them.

The rearrangement uses TRBV11-2 and TRBJ2-3, with D possibly matching TRBD2 (6 bases). The CDR3 consists of 15 residues. Germline CDR1 reads SGHAT; CDR2 reads FQNNGV. V dropped 1 base and J dropped 6 bases, with 14 bases sitting between them. This CDR3 reads CASSLGGDIRDTQYF. The CDR3 nucleotides read TGTGCCAGCAGCTTAGGGGGGGATATCCGGGATACGCAGTATTTT.

This clonotype was seen ten or more times. The chain has TRBV15 and TRBJ2-7; 8 positions match TRBD2. The V and J ends lost 4 bases and 3 bases, in that order; junction bases with no gene match: 11. CDR3 size: 16 residues. In germline, CDR1 is LNHNV, CDR2 YYDKDF (reference sequence). The CDR3 DNA is TGTGCCACCAGCAAGCAGCGGGAGAGCGGATTCTACGAGCAGTACTTC. Translating gives CATSKQRESGFYEQYF.

This clonotype turned up a few times. The V gene is TRBV6-2 or TRBV6-3, the J gene TRBJ1-1; 9 nucleotides match TRBD1. V shed 8 bases, J shed 1 base, and the junction held 8 bases outside the gene matches. Germline V gives CDR1 MNHEY, CDR2 SVGEGT. The CDR3 runs to 15 residues. Here the CDR3 reads CASGQGITWNTEAFF. CDR3 DNA: TGTGCCAGCGGACAGGGGATAACATGGAACACTGAAGCTTTCTTT.

This clonotype appeared a few times. The rearrangement uses TRBV2 and TRBJ2-5; D uncertain. Germline V gene data show CDR1 as SNHLY and CDR2 as FYNNEI. The CDR3 covers 14 residues. V lost 6 bases, J lost 5 bases, and 16 bases lay in between. CDR3 sequence: CASRTTKVRETQYF. In nucleotides, the CDR3 is TGTGCCAGCAGAACAACCAAGGTGCGGGAGACCCAGTACTTC. The full variable domain, completed using reference TRBV2 and TRBJ2-5, is EPEVTQTPSHQVTQMGQEVILRCVPISNHLYFYWYRQILGQKVEFLVSFYNNEISEKSEIFDDQFSVERPDGSNFTLKIRSTKLEDSAMYFCASRTTKVRETQYFGPGTRLLVL.

The rearrangement uses TRBV20-1 and TRBJ2-7; 7 bases are a match to TRBD1. Germline CDR1 reads DFQATT; CDR2 reads SNEGSKA (reference sequence). V shed 3 bases, J shed 7 bases, and the junction held 9 bases outside the gene matches. The CDR3 totals 13 residues. The CDR3 spells CSASSETGWEQYF. The DNA of the CDR3 is TGCAGTGCTAGTTCGGAGACAGGGTGGGAGCAGTACTTC.

This clonotype occurred a few times. The rearrangement links TRBV30 to TRBJ2-7; 11 bases are shared with TRBD1. Germline CDR1 is GTSNPN and CDR2 is SVGIG (reference sequence). The trim removed 7 bases at V and 4 bases at J, leaving 6 bases unmatched. The CDR3 contains 13 residues. The CDR3 here is CAFIGQGAYEQYF. The CDR3 region has the DNA TGTGCCTTCATTGGACAGGGGGCTTACGAGCAGTACTTC. The full variable domain, its missing parts supplied by reference TRBV30 and TRBJ2-7, is SQTIHQWPATLVQPVGSPLSLECTVEGTSNPNLYWYRQAAGRGLQLLFYSVGIGQISSEVPQNLSASRPQDRQFILSSKKLLLSDSGFYLCAFIGQGAYEQYFGPGTRLTVT.

V gene TRBV30 combines with J gene TRBJ1-1; 8 nucleotides agree with TRBD1. With 4 bases clipped from V and 0 bases from J, the junction kept 10 bases outside the gene matches. The CDR3 is made up of 16 amino acids. CDR1 is GTSNPN, CDR2 SVGIG, per germline (reference sequence). CDR3 sequence reads: CAWKNPPRGLNTEAFF. The CDR3 region has the DNA TGTGCCTGGAAAAACCCGCCCAGGGGGCTGAACACTGAAGCTTTCTTT.

The table lists this clonotype with a few counts. CDR3 DNA sequence: TGTGCCAGCAGCTTAGGAACAGGGGGATGGACCGGGGAGCTGTTTTTT. This sequence encodes CASSLGTGGWTGELFF. This chain connects TRBV7-9 to TRBJ2-2, with 8 bases fitting TRBD1. CDR3 length equals 16 residues. In germline, CDR1 is SEHNR, CDR2 FQNEAQ (reference sequence). Trimming took 1 base from V and 5 from J; bases not matched to a gene: 6.

With regard to this clonotype: A read error may be the cause here, since a much bigger clone is one base away. This chain uses TRBV12-3 or TRBV12-4 with TRBJ1-1; 7 bases line up with TRBD1. The CDR3 consists of 15 residues. Here the CDR3 reads CASSSQGGWNSEAFF. Written as DNA, the CDR3 is TGTGCCAGCAGTTCTCAGGGGGGGTGGAACAGTGAAGCTTTCTTT.

At least ten counts were recorded for this clonotype. This chain links TRBV12-3 or TRBV12-4 with TRBJ1-1; no firm D call. Between the trimmed V and J ends, which lost 10 bases and 3 bases, there was a span of 18 bases. The CDR3 length is 14 residues. This CDR3 is CATTPDGLDTEAFF. The CDR3 DNA follows: TGTGCCACAACCCCGGATGGGTTGGACACTGAAGCTTTCTTT.

This clonotype was counted a few times. A single base separates this from a much larger clone, so it may be a read error. The chain recombines TRBV20-1 with TRBJ2-7; TRBD2 matches 11 bases. The ends lost 5 bases at V and 0 bases at J; junction bases unmatched: 3. There are 14 residues in the CDR3. The germline gives CDR1 DFQATT, CDR2 SNEGSKA (reference sequence). The chain's CDR3 is CSAGLAGNSYEQYF. The CDR3 bases are TGCAGTGCTGGACTAGCGGGCAACTCCTACGAGCAGTACTTC.

This chain joins TRBV6-1 and TRBJ1-6; possible D gene TRBD1, 6 bases. Deletions cut 6 bases from V and 7 bases from J, with 13 bases between. The CDR3 has 14 amino acids. In germline, CDR1 is MNHNS, CDR2 SASEGT. CDR3 in amino acids: CASRYRDTNSPLHF. CDR3 sequence (DNA): TGTGCCAGCAGATACCGGGACACCAATTCACCCCTCCACTTT.

The chain is built from TRBV7-9 and TRBJ2-1, with TRBD2 matching over 11 bases. Trimming at V came to 5 bases and at J to 8 bases, leaving 11 bases not matched to a gene. The CDR3 runs 16 residues. Per germline, CDR1 SEHNR and CDR2 FQNEAQ (reference sequence). The CDR3 spells CASSQRGASGRYEQFF. The CDR3, as DNA: TGTGCCAGCAGCCAAAGGGGAGCTAGCGGGAGGTATGAGCAGTTCTTC.

In this sample, this clonotype turned up many times. The chain has TRBV6-5 and TRBJ2-1, with TRBD2 matching 13 bases. CDR3 length: 15 amino acids. Germline values: CDR1 MNHEY, CDR2 SVGAGI. V was pared by 4 bases and J by 9 bases, with 6 bases of the junction left unmatched. CDR3 loop: CASSLLAGGPGEQFF. CDR3 nucleotide sequence: TGTGCCAGCAGTTTACTAGCGGGAGGGCCGGGTGAGCAGTTCTTC.